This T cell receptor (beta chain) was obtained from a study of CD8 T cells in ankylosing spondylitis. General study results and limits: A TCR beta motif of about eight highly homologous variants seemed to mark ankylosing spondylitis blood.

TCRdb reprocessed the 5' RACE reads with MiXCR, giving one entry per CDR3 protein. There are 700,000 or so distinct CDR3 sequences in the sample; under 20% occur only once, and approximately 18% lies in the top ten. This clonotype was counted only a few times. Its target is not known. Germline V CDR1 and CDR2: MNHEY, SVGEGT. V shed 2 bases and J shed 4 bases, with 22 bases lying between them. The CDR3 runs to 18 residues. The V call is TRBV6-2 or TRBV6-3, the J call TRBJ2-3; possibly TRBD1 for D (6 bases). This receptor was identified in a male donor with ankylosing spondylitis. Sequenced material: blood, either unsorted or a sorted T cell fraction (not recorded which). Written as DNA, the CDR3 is TGTGCCAGCAGTTACAGGTCAGGGGTTATCAACACAGCAGATACGCAGTATTTT. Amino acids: CASSYRSGVINTADTQYF.